This TCR beta chain was captured by sequencing in a study of blood T cell repertoires in COVID-19. This CDR3 region has 13 residues. Trimming at V came to 6 bases and at J to 7 bases, leaving 4 bases not matched to a gene. Germline assignment: CDR1 LNHDA and CDR2 SQIVND (reference sequence). The table came from immunoSEQ multiplex PCR; TCRdb's copy has only in-frame clones and leaves some out. The table shows 150,000 to 200,000 clones, with about 81% occurring only once. The chain joins TRBV19 to TRBJ1-2, with 11 bases fitting TRBD1. Sequences were obtained from peripheral blood. The receptor comes from a human donor in a cohort sampled during active COVID-19. The chain's CDR3 is CASSSGTGGGYTF. The DNA for the CDR3 is TGTGCCAGTAGCTCCGGGACAGGGGGTGGCTACACCTTC.